This entry features one T cell receptor (beta chain) sequence. This clone has more than one count but fewer than ten. It lacks a known antigen. The input lacks base qualities; no much larger clone sits a single base away. Other DNA sequences within the sample encode an identical CDR3. The immunoSEQ Assay, a bias-controlled multiplex PCR, was used to amplify TCRbeta CDR3 regions from genomic DNA. Per the original workflow: Nucleated cell counts per sample were estimated from amplification of reference gene primers within the assay. Sequence reads were collapsed and filtered to measure the absolute abundance of every unique TCRbeta CDR3 rearrangement. For each sample, productive Simpson clonality was calculated by taking the square root of Simpson's diversity index across productive rearrangements. TCRdb retrieved this table from immuneACCESS and kept in-frame rearrangements only. Not all clones are present; in checked studies, unresolved V genes account for under half, and no reason is known for the remainder. V, J and clone size reflect that table, while D and trimming were determined from the DNA. This sample is represented by around 250,000 clones; about 83% of them were singletons. The ten top clones hold about 12% of the sample.

Whole blood was collected in K2EDTA tubes by collaborating institutions according to the institutions' own protocols. Collaborator samples were shipped for TCRbeta analysis as frozen whole blood, isolated PBMCs, or DNA extracted from either sample type. This record comes from a study of blood T cell repertoires in COVID-19 (dated by TCRdb to about 2020). General notes on the study: The collaborator samples originated in the United States, Italy and Spain and spanned the acute and convalescent phases of COVID-19. The prospective study material was composed of cDNA or gDNA derived from T cells, B-cell-depleted T cells, or PBMCs. The dataset comprised deeply sampled blood TCRbeta repertoires from subjects exposed to, actively infected with, or recovered from COVID-19. The repertoires were released in a freely available public database meant as a resource for research on the immune response to SARS-CoV-2. The samples were drawn from the first 160 participants of the ongoing ImmuneRACE study and from over 950 subjects provided by 6 global collaborators. A de-identified subject ID, COVID-19 status, age in years and sex were almost always included in the sample metadata. HLA class I and class II types, where available, came from metadata supplied by the sample provider rather than from assay-based typing.

What the work shows at the level of the full study, not this receptor alone: The quantity of clinical and demographic metadata differed by source and by participant and was supplied without curation.

As encoded in the germline V gene, CDR1 is SGHDT while CDR2 is YYEEEE. The V end loses 4 bases and the J end loses 3 bases, and a stretch of 17 bases separates them. The CDR3 starts with the cysteine, ends with the phenylalanine, and has 15 residues. Kept here is only the CDR3 DNA, which spans 45 bases and is read in frame from base 1. The source of this sequence is a man aged 80 or over with acute or convalescent COVID-19. Sequenced material: peripheral blood. This chain is built from TRBV5-6 and TRBJ2-7, and possibly TRBD2, on 5 matching bases. Here is the DNA: TGTGCCAGCAGCCACTCGGGGAGCACGGTCTACGAGCAGTACTTC. Its amino acids are CASSHSGSTVYEQYF. The full variable domain, with segments outside the CDR3 supplied by the reference TRBV5-6 and TRBJ2-7 proteins, appears as DAGVTQSPTHLIKTRGQQVTLRCSPKSGHDTVSWYQQALGQGPQFIFQYYEEEERQRGNFPDRFSGHQFPNYSSELNVNALLLGDSALYLCASSHSGSTVYEQYFGPGTRLTVT.